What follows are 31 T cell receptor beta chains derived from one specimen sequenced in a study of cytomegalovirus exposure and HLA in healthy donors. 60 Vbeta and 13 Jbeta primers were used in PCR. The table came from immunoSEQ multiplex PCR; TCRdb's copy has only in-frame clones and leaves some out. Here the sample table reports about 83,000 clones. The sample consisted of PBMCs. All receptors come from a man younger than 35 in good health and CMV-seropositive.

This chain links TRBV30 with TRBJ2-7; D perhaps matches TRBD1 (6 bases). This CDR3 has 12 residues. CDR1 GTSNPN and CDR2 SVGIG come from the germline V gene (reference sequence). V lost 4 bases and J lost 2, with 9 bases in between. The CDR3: CAWNTGTYEQYF. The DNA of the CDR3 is TGTGCCTGGAACACAGGGACCTACGAGCAGTACTTC.

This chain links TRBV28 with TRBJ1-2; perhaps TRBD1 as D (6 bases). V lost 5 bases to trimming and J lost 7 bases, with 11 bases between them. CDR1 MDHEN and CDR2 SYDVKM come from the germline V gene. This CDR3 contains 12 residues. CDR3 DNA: TGTGCCAGCAGTCTCGGACAGCGTGGCTACACCTTC. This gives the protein CASSLGQRGYTF.

The CDR3 loop reads CAWRGQGNQPQHF. The DNA of the CDR3 is TGTGCCTGGAGAGGACAGGGTAATCAGCCCCAGCATTTT. The rearrangement links TRBV30 to TRBJ1-5; 8 nucleotides match TRBD1. The CDR3 has 13 amino acids. Germline V gene data show CDR1 as GTSNPN and CDR2 as SVGIG (reference sequence). V gave up 3 bases and J gave up 4 bases; unmatched junction bases: 2.

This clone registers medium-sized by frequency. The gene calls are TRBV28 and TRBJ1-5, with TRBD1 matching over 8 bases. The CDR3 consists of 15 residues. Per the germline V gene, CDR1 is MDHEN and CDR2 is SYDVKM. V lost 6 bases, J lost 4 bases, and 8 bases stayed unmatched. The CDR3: CASRKDRGGNQPQHF. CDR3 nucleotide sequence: TGTGCCAGCAGGAAAGACAGGGGAGGAAATCAGCCCCAGCATTTT.

In DNA form, the CDR3 reads TGTGCCAGCAGGATGGGACAGGGGGTTTCCGAGCAGTACTTC. It yields the protein CASRMGQGVSEQYF. J is TRBJ2-7 and V is TRBV2; 11 bases agree with TRBD1. The CDR3 is made up of 14 amino acids. Germline loops: CDR1 SNHLY, CDR2 FYNNEI. V lost 6 bases to trimming and J lost 6 bases; unmatched junction nucleotides: 7.

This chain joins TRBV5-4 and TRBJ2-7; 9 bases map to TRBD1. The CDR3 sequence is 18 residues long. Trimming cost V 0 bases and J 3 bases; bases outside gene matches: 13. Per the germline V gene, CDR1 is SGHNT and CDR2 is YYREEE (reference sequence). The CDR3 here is CASSLEGGTGQGFYEQYF. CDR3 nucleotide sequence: TGTGCCAGCAGCTTGGAGGGGGGGACGGGACAGGGATTCTACGAGCAGTACTTC. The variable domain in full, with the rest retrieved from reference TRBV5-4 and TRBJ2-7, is ETGVTQSPTHLIKTRGQQVTLRCSSQSGHNTVSWYQQALGQGPQFIFQYYREEENGRGNFPPRFSGLQFPNYSSELNVNALELDDSALYLCASSLEGGTGQGFYEQYFGPGTRLTVT.

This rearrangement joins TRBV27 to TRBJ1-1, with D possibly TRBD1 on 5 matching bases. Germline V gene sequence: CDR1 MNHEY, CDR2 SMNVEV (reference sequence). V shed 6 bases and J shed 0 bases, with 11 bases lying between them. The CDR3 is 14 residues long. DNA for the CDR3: TGTGCCAGCAGCCGCAGGGAACTGAACACTGAAGCTTTCTTT. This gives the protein CASSRRELNTEAFF.

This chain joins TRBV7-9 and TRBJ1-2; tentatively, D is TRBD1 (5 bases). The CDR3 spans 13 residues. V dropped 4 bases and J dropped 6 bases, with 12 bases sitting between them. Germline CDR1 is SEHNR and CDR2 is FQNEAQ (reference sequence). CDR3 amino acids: CASSYDSSNGYTF. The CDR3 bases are TGTGCCAGCAGCTATGACAGTAGTAATGGCTACACCTTC.

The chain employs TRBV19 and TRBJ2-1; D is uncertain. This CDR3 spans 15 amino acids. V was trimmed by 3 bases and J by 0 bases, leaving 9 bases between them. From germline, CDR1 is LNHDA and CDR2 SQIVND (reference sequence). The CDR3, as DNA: TGTGCCAGTAGTATGCAGTGGAGCTCCTACAATGAGCAGTTCTTC. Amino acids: CASSMQWSSYNEQFF.

CDR3 loop: CASSYDRLQQYF. The CDR3 DNA reads TGCGCCAGCAGCTATGACAGGCTACAGCAGTACTTC. The V and J genes are TRBV5-1 and TRBJ2-7; D possibly corresponds to TRBD1 (6 bases). The ends were cut back, 3 bases at V and 8 bases at J, with 12 bases in the middle. Germline CDR1 is SGHRS and CDR2 is YFSETQ. This CDR3 is built from 12 residues.

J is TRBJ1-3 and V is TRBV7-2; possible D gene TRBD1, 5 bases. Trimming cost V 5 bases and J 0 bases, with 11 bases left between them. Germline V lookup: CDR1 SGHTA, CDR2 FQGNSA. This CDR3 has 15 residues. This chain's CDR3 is CASSPRTSSGNTIYF. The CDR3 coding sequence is TGTGCCAGCAGCCCGAGGACAAGCTCTGGAAACACCATATATTTT.

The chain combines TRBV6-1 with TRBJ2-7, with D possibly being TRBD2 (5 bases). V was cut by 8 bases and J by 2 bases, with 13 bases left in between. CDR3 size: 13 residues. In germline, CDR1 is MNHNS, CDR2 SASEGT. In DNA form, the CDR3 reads TGTGCCAGCCACCCCCTTAGCGCCTACGAGCAGTACTTC. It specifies CASHPLSAYEQYF.

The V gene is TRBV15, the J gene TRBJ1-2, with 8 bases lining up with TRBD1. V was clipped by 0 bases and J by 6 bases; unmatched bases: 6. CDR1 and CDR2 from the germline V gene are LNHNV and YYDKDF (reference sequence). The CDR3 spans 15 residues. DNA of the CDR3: TGTGCCACCAGCAGAGATCCCGGACAGGGAAATGGCTACACCTTC. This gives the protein CATSRDPGQGNGYTF.

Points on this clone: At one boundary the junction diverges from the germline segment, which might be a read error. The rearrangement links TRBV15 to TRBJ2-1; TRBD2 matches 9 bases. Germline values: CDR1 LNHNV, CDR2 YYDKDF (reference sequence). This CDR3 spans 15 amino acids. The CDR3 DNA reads TGTGCCACCAGCAAGGGCGGGAGGGCCTACAATGAGCGGTTCTTC. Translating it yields CATSKGGRAYNERFF.

CDR3 sequence: CASSMGQGLYEQYF. DNA of the CDR3: TGTGCCAGTAGTATGGGACAGGGTCTCTACGAGCAGTACTTC. The rearrangement joins TRBV19 to TRBJ2-5; 9 bases are shared with TRBD1. With the DNA end fitting TRBJ2-7 better, the J assignment may be wrong. Germline CDR1 LNHDA, CDR2 SQIVND (reference sequence). The CDR3 is made up of 14 amino acids.

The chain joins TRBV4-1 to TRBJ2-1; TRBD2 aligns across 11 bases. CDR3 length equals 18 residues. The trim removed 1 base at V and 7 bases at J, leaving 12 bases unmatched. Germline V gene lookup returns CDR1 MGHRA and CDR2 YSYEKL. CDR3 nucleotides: TGCGCCAGCAGCCAAGCTCACATAGCGGGAGGGCCAGGGAATGAGCAGTTCTTC. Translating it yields CASSQAHIAGGPGNEQFF.

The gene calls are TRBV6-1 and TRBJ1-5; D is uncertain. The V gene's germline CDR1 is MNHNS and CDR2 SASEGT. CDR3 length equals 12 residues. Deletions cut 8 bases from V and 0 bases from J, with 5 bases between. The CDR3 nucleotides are TGTGCCAGCTCTAATAGCAATCAGCCCCAGCATTTT. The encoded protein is CASSNSNQPQHF.

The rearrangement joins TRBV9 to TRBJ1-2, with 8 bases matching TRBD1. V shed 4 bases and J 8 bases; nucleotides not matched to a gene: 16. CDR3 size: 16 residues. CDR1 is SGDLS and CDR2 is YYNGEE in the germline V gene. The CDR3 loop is CASSNIIQTGAGGYTF. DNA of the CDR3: TGTGCCAGCAGCAATATAATACAGACAGGGGCGGGCGGCTACACCTTC.

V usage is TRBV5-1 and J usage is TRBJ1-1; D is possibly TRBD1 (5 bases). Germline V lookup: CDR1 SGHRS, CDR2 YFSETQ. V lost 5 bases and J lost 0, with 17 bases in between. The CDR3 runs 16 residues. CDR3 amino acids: CASSLPAGELNTEAFF. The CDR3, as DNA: TGCGCCAGCAGTTTGCCGGCGGGGGAGTTGAACACTGAAGCTTTCTTT.

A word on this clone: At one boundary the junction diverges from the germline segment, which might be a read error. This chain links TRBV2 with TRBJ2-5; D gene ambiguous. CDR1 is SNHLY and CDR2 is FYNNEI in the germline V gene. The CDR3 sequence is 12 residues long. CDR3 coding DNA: TGTGCCAGCAGGGAAGTCCGGGAGACCCAGTACTTC. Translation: CASREVRETQYF.

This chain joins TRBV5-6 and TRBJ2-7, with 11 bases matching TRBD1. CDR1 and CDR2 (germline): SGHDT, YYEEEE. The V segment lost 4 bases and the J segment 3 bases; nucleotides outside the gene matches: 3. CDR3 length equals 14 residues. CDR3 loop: CASSPGTGGYEQYF. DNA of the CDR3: TGTGCCAGCAGCCCCGGGACAGGGGGCTACGAGCAGTACTTC.

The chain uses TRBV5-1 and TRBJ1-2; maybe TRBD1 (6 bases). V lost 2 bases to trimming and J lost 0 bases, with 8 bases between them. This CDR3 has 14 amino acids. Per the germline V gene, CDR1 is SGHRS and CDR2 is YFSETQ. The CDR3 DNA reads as TGCGCCAGCAGCTTACAGGGAACTAACTATGGCTACACCTTC. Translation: CASSLQGTNYGYTF.

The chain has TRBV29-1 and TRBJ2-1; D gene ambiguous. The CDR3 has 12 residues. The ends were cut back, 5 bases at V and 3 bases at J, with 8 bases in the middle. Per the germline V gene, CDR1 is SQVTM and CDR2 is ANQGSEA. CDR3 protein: CSVQSDYNEQFF. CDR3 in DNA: TGCAGCGTTCAGTCAGACTACAATGAGCAGTTCTTC.

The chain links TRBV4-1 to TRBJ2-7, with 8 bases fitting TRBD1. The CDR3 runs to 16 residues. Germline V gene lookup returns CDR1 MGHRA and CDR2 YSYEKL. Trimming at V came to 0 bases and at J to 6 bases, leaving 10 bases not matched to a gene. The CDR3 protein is CASSQDAGRGPIEQYF. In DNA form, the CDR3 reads TGCGCCAGCAGCCAAGATGCGGGCAGGGGGCCAATCGAGCAGTACTTC.

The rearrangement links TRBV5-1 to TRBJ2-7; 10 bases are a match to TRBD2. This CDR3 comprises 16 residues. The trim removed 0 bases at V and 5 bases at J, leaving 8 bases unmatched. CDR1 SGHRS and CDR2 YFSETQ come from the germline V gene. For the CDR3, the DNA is TGCGCCAGCAGCTTGGAAGCGGGGGGGCCAATGGACGAGCAGTACTTC. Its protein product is CASSLEAGGPMDEQYF.

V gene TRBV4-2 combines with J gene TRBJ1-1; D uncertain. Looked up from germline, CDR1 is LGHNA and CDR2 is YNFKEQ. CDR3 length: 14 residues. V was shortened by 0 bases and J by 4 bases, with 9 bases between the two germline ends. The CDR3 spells CASSQDPKSTEAFF. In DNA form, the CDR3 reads TGTGCCAGCAGCCAAGATCCTAAGTCCACTGAAGCTTTCTTT.

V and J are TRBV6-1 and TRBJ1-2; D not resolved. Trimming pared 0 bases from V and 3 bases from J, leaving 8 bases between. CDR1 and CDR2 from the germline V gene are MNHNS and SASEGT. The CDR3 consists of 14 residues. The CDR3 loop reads CASSEAGPDYGYTF. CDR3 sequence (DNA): TGTGCCAGCAGTGAAGCTGGTCCAGACTATGGCTACACCTTC.

The CDR3 is CASSAPGQPQHF. As DNA, the CDR3 is TGTGCCAGCTCTGCCCCGGGGCAGCCCCAGCATTTT. The chain has TRBV18 and TRBJ1-5; D is undetermined. The CDR3 runs 12 residues. Germline V gives CDR1 KGHSH, CDR2 LQKENI. Trimming removed 6 bases at V and 7 bases at J, with 10 bases between. Based on the CDR3 plus reference TRBV18 and TRBJ1-5, the full variable domain is NAGVMQNPRHLVRRRGQEARLRCSPMKGHSHVYWYRQLPEEGLKFMVYLQKENIIDESGMPKERFSAEFPKEGPSILRIQQVVRGDSAAYFCASSAPGQPQHFGDGTRLSIL.

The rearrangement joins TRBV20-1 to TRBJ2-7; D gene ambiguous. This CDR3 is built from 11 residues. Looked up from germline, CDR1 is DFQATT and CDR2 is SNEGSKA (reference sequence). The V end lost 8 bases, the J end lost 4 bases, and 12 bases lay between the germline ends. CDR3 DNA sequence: TGCAGTCCCTTCCTATCGTACGAGCAGTACTTC. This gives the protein CSPFLSYEQYF.

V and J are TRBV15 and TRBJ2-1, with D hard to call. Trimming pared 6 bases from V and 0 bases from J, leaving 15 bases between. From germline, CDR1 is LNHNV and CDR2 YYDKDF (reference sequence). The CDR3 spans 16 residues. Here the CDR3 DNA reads TGTGCCACCAGTTGGGTTGGTAGACTCTCCTACAATGAGCAGTTCTTC. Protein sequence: CATSWVGRLSYNEQFF.

CDR3 residues: CASINLYRDTGELFF. Written as DNA, the CDR3 is TGTGCCAGCATAAACTTGTACAGGGACACCGGGGAGCTGTTTTTT. The chain links TRBV7-9 to TRBJ2-2; possible D gene TRBD1, 6 bases. This CDR3 is 15 amino acids long. Looked up from germline, CDR1 is SEHNR and CDR2 is FQNEAQ (reference sequence). Trimming removed 7 bases from V and 3 bases from J, with 15 bases in between.